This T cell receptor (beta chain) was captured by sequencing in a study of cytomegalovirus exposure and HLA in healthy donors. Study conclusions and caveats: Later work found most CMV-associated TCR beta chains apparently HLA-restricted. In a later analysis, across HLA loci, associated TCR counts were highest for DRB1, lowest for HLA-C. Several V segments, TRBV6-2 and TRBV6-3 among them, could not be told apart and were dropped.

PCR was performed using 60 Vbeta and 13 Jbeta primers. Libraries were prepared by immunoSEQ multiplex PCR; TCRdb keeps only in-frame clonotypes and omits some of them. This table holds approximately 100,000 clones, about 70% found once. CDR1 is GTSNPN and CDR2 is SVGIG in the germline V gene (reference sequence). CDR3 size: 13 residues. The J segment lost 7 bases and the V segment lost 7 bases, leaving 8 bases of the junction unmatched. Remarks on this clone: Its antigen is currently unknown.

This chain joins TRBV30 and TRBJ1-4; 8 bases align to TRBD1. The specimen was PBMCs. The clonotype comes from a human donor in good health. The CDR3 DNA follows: TGTGCCTCGTCGACAGGGGATCTTGAAAAACTGTTTTTT. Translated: CASSTGDLEKLFF.